Listed here is a single T cell receptor beta chain. This clone's antigen is unknown. It has no much larger one-base neighbor in the sample; base qualities were not kept. The receptor library was made with the immunoSEQ multiplex PCR assay. TCRdb carries this immuneACCESS record with in-frame sequences only. Its versions omit some clonotypes, under half of them owing to an unresolved V gene in the studies checked, with the rest unexplained. In this sample the table shows about 610,000 clones, over 75% of which occur a single time. The ten largest clones take up 0.01% of the sample. The sample comes from a study of shared T cell receptors in the human thymus (dated by TCRdb to the early 2020s). Regarding the research as a whole: The study examined how self-reactive, shared T-cell receptor alpha chains are generated in the human thymus.

CDR1 and CDR2 are drawn from the germline V gene: SGHRS, YFSETQ. Trimming accounts for 0 bases at V and 6 bases at J, while the number of junction bases matched to no gene is 12. Taken from cysteine to phenylalanine, the CDR3 has 18 residues. Only CDR3 DNA is held: 54 bases, read in frame from base 1. The same sample was also studied in work on human thymus T cells. As the second study states: In Finland, the donors were immunologically healthy infants who were having open corrective cardiac surgery for congenital heart defects. The thymus tissue came from surgical resects taken out during corrective cardiac surgery. Biased V and J gene segment usage appeared to be present in both thymic and peripheral blood repertoires. The related research found that thymic TCR repertoires overlapped highly between unrelated individuals. The study characterized TCR alpha and beta repertoires from fewer than 10 infant thymus samples and a few related peripheral blood samples. Donor ages ranged from about 7 to 244 days, and the cohort comprised about six male and two female infants. After being mechanically released from the tissue, thymocytes were kept at -70 degrees C in pellets of roughly 9.5-32 million cells. A QIAsymphony instrument was used to extract genomic DNA from frozen cell pellets. The immunoSEQ multiplex PCR assay was used to amplify the TCRB and TCRAD loci from a standardized quantity of quality-controlled genomic DNA. Amplicons spanned the V(D)J region at a length sufficient to cover the CDR3 and identify V and J genes. Through the commercial immunoSEQ service, the amplicons were sequenced on an Illumina platform. Primer bias and sequencing errors were corrected using previously described methods, and TCRAD and TCRB definitions followed the IMGT database. Repertoires were analysed with immunoSEQ Analyzer 3.0 and VDJTools, covering basic statistics, V/J segment usage, diversity estimates, rarefaction and pairwise overlap. Diversity was estimated with Chao1, ChaoE, Efron-Thisted, Shannon and inverse Simpson indices, and also on datasets down-sampled to the smallest sample. Repertoire overlap used strict matching of CDR3 nucleotide sequence, V gene and J gene, with Jaccard-based multidimensional scaling clustering. Thymus samples yielded on average around 810,000 unique TCRB clonotypes, compared with 75,000 to 85,000 from blood samples.

The material sequenced was thymocytes. This chain is built from TRBV5-1 and TRBJ1-4; 9 junctional bases match TRBD1. This sequence originates from a boy in the first two years of life with a congenital heart defect. Donor details come from another sample of the same person, matched by shared clones. The CDR3 has the sequence CASSLVGTGYGLDEKLFF. The nucleotide sequence is given as TGCGCCAGCAGCTTGGTAGGGACAGGGTACGGGTTGGATGAAAAACTGTTTTTT.